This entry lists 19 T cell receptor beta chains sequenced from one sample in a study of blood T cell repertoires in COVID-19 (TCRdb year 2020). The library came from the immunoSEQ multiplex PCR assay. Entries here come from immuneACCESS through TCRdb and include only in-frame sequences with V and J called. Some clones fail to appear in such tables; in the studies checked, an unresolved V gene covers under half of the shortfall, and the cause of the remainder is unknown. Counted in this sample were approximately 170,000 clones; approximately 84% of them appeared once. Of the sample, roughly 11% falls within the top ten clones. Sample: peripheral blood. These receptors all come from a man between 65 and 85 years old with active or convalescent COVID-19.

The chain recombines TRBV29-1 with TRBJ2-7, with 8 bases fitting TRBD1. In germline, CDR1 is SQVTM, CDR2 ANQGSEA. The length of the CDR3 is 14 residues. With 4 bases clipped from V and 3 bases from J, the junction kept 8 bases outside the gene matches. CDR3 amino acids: CSVGGPGGSYEQYF. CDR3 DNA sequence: TGCAGCGTTGGGGGGCCAGGGGGCAGCTACGAGCAGTACTTC.

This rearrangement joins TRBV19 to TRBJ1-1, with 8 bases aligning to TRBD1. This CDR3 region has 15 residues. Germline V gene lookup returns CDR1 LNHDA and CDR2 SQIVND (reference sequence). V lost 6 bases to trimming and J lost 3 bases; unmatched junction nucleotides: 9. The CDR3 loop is CASRDRVYRDTEAFF. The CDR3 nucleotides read TGTGCCAGTAGGGACAGGGTCTATAGGGACACTGAAGCTTTCTTT.

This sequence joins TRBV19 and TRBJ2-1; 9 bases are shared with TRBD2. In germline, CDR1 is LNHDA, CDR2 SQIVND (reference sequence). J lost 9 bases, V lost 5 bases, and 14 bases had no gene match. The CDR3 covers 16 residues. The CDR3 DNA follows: TGTGCCAGTAGTCCCCCCGGGACTAGCTATTCTATTGAGCAGTTCTTC. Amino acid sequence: CASSPPGTSYSIEQFF.

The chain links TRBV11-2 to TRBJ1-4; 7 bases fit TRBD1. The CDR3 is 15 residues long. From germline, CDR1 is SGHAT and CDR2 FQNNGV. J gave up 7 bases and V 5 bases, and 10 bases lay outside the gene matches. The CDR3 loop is CASSPRQGSREKLFF. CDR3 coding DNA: TGTGCCAGCAGCCCCCGACAGGGAAGTCGTGAAAAACTGTTTTTT.

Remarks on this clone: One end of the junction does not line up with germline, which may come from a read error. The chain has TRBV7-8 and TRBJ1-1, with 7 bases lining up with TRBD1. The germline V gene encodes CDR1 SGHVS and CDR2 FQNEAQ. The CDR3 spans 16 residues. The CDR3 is CASSLAPGTANTEAFF. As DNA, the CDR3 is TGTGCCAGCAGCCTAGCCCCCGGGACAGCGAACACTGAAGCTTTCTTT.

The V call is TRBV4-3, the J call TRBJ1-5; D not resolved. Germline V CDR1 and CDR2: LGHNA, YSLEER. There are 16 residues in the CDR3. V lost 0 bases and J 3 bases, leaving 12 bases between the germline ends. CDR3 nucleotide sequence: TGCGCCAGCAGCCAAGATTACAGAAGCAACAATCAGCCCCAGCATTTT. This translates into CASSQDYRSNNQPQHF.

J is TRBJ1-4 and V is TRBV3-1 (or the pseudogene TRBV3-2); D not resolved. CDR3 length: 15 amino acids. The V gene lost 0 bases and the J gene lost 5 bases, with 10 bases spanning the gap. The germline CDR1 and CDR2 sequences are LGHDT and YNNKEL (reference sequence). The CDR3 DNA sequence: TGTGCCAGCAGCCAAGATGGCGCCGGGAATGAAAAACTGTTTTTT. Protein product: CASSQDGAGNEKLFF.

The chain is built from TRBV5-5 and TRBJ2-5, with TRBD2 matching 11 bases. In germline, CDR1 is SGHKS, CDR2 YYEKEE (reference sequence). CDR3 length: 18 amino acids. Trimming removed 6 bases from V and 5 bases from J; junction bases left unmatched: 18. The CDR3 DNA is TGTGCCAGCACTTACCTCGGGACTAGCGGTCTTAAAGGGGAGACCCAGTACTTC. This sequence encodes CASTYLGTSGLKGETQYF.

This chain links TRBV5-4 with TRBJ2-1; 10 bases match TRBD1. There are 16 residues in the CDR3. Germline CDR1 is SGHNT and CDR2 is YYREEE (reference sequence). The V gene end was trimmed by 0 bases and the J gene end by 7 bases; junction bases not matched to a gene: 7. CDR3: CASSLAGTGAINEQFF. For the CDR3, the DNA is TGTGCCAGCAGCTTGGCCGGGACAGGGGCGATTAATGAGCAGTTCTTC.

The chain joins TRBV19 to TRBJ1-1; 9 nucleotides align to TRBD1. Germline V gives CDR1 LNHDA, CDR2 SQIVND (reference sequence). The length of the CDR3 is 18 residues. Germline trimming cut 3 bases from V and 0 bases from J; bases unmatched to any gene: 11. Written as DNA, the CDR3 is TGTGCCAGTAGTATCCGACAGGGGGGGAATAACATGAACACTGAAGCTTTCTTT. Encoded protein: CASSIRQGGNNMNTEAFF.

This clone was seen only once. CDR3 sequence: CASSPGRGYNEQFF. In nucleotides, the CDR3 is TGCGCCAGCAGCCCAGGTAGGGGCTACAATGAGCAGTTCTTC. The V gene is TRBV5-1, the J gene TRBJ2-1; possibly TRBD1 for D (5 bases). The V gene's germline CDR1 is SGHRS and CDR2 YFSETQ. The CDR3 consists of 14 residues. Trimming took 4 bases from V and 3 from J, leaving 11 bases between them.

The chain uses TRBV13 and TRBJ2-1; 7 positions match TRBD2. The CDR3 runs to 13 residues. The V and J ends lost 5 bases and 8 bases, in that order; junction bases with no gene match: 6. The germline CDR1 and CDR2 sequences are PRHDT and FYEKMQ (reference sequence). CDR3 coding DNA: TGTGCCAGCAGCCATAGGGAGGGATATGAGCAGTTCTTC. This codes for CASSHREGYEQFF.

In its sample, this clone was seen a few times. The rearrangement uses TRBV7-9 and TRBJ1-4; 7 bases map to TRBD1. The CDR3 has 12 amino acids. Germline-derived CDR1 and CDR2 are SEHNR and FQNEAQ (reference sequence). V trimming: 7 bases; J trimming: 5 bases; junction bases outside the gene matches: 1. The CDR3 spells CASTDRNEKLFF. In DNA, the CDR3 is TGTGCCAGCACGGACAGGAATGAAAAACTGTTTTTT.

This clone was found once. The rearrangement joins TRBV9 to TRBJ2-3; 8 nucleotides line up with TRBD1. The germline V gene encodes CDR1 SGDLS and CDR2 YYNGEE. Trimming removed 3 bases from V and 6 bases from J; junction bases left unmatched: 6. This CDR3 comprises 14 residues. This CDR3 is CASSGLGQGDTQYF. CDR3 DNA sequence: TGTGCCAGCAGCGGCCTAGGACAGGGCGATACGCAGTATTTT.

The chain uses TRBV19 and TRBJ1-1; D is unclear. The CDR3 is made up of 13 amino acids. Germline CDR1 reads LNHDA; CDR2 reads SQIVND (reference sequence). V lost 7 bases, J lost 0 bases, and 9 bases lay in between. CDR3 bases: TGTGCCAGTAAAAGACAAATGAACACTGAAGCTTTCTTT. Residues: CASKRQMNTEAFF.

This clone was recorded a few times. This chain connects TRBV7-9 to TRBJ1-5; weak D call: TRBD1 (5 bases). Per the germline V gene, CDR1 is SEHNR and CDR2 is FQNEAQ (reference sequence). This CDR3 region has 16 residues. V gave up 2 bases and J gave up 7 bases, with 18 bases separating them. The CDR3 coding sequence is TGTGCCAGCAGCTTAAGCCCGAAAGGGGTCGAACAGCCCCAGCATTTT. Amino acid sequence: CASSLSPKGVEQPQHF.

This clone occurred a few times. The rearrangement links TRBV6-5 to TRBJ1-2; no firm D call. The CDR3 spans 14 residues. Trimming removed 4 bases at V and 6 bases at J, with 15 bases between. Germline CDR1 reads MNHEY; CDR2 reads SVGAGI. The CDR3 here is CASSSWGEKDGYTF. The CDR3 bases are TGTGCCAGCAGTTCCTGGGGAGAGAAAGATGGCTACACCTTC.

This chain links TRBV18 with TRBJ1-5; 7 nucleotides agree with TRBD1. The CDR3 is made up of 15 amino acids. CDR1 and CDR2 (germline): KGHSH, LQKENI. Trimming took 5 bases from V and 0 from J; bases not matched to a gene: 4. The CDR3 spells CASSSDRNSNQPQHF. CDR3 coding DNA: TGTGCCAGCTCATCGGACAGGAATAGCAATCAGCCCCAGCATTTT. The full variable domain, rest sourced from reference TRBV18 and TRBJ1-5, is NAGVMQNPRHLVRRRGQEARLRCSPMKGHSHVYWYRQLPEEGLKFMVYLQKENIIDESGMPKERFSAEFPKEGPSILRIQQVVRGDSAAYFCASSSDRNSNQPQHFGDGTRLSIL.

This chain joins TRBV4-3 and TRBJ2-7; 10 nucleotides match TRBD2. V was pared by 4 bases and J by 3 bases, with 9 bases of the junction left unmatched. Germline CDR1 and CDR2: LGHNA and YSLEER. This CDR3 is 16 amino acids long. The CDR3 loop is CASSLGASGSVYEQYF. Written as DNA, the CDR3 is TGCGCCAGCAGCCTGGGCGCTAGCGGGAGTGTCTACGAGCAGTACTTC.